This is a list of T cell receptor beta chains from one sample in a study of blood T cells in healthy people across ages. TCRdb ran MiXCR on the 5' RACE reads and lists one entry per CDR3 protein. The table lists approximately 1.5 million distinct CDR3 sequences, 35% to 45% of them singletons. What was sequenced was blood. The origin of the receptors is a woman between 18 and 29 years old in good health. The CDR3 runs from the conserved cysteine through the conserved F or W. The D gene is left open where the match is weak. A clone size is listed for some rows: how often the clone was seen (once, few, many), or a class if it is expanded.

>TRBJ2-5|TRBV3-1|.|TRBD2
TGTGCCAGCAGCCAACCAAGGGGACTAGCGGAAGAGACCCAGTACTTC
CASSQPRGLAEETQYF
>TRBJ1-3|TRBV7-2|few|.
TGTGCCAGCAGCTTAGAACGGAGGGTATCCGGAAACACCATATATTTT
CASSLERRVSGNTIYF
>TRBJ1-2|TRBV4-2|.|TRBD1
TGTGCCAGCGGAGGGACAGGCTCCTATGGCTACACCTTC
CASGGTGSYGYTF
>TRBJ2-7|TRBV5-1|.|.
TGCGCCAGCAGCGAAGGATGGAACCTTTTTTACGAGCAGTACTTC
CASSEGWNLFYEQYF
>TRBJ1-5|TRBV4-1|few|.
TGCGCCAGCAGCCGGGGATGGGGCAATCAGCCCCAGCATTTT
CASSRGWGNQPQHF
>TRBJ2-1|TRBV7-2|.|.
TGTGCCAGCAGCCCCGGGGTCAACAATGAGCAGTTCTTC
CASSPGVNNEQFF
>TRBJ2-3|TRBV20-1|.|.
TGCAGTGCTAGAGATCAGCGAGCGGGAGATACGCAGTATTTT
CSARDQRAGDTQYF
>TRBJ2-3|TRBV7-9|.|.
TGTGCCAGCAGCCCAAATTATGGAGATACGCAGTATTTT
CASSPNYGDTQYF
>TRBJ2-7|TRBV20-1|few|TRBD2
TGCAGTGCTAGAGATCTGACTAGCGAGGTCCGCGAGCAGTACTTC
CSARDLTSEVREQYF
>TRBJ1-1|TRBV10-2|.|.
TGCGCCAGCAGTGGGTGGGGGACTGAAGCTTTCTTT
CASSGWGTEAFF
>TRBJ2-2|TRBV7-2|.|TRBD2
TGTACCAGCAGCCCCAGGACTAGCCCTGTCGCCGGGGAGCTGTTTTTT
CTSSPRTSPVAGELFF
>TRBJ1-1|TRBV5-1|.|.
TGCGCCAGCAGCTCCCATTCGGAGTACACTGAAGCTTTCTTT
CASSSHSEYTEAFF
>TRBJ1-5|TRBV27|.|.
TGTGCCAGCAGTTCCAGGCACAATCAGCCCCAGCATTTT
CASSSRHNQPQHF
>TRBJ2-1|TRBV29-1|.|.
TGCAGCGTCAAGACTAGGGAGGATGAGCAGTTCTTC
CSVKTREDEQFF
>TRBJ2-5|TRBV9|many|.
TGTGCCAGCAGCGTAGCTCTAGCAGGCCAAGAGACCCAGTACTTC
CASSVALAGQETQYF
>TRBJ2-5|TRBV2|.|.
TGTGCCAGCAGTGAAGATCGGGGAAAAGAGACCCAGTACTTC
CASSEDRGKETQYF
>TRBJ2-4|TRBV4-2|once|.
TGTGCCAGCAGCCAAGATCTCGAGAAAAACATTCAGTACTTC
CASSQDLEKNIQYF
>TRBJ2-1|TRBV4-3|.|TRBD2
TGCGCCAGCAGCCAAGATCCTAGCGGGAGGGCTGAGCAGTTCTTC
CASSQDPSGRAEQFF
>TRBJ2-4|TRBV10-3|few|TRBD1
TGTGCCATCAGTGACCCGGACAGGGCCAAAAACATTCAGTACTTC
CAISDPDRAKNIQYF
>TRBJ2-7|TRBV5-1|.|.
TGCGCCAGCAGCACAAATCCGACTGGTTCCTACGAGCAGTACTTC
CASSTNPTGSYEQYF
>TRBJ2-7|TRBV7-9|many|.
TGTGCCAGCAGCTTAGGACTAGGCTACGAGCAGTACTTC
CASSLGLGYEQYF
>TRBJ2-1|TRBV7-8|many|TRBD2
TGTGCCAGCAGTCGGACTAGCGCGGCCAATGAGCAGTTCTTC
CASSRTSAANEQFF
>TRBJ2-1|TRBV20-1|few|TRBD2
TGCAGTGCTAGTTCGGGTAGCGGGAGAATATATGAGCAGTTCTTC
CSASSGSGRIYEQFF
>TRBJ2-3|TRBV4-1|.|.
TGCGCCGCAGCACGTCGGGGCGCAGATACGCAGTATTTT
CAAARRGADTQYF
>TRBJ2-3|TRBV7-2|.|.
TGTGCCAGCAGCTTATTGCGGCGGGAAGTGCAGTATTTT
CASSLLRREVQYF
>TRBJ1-2|TRBV5-1|few|TRBD1
TGCGCCAGCAGCTCCCGTCAGGGTACAGGGGGAGACGGCTACACCTTC
CASSSRQGTGGDGYTF
>TRBJ2-1|TRBV5-1|.|.
TGCGCCAGCAGCTTGGGGGGGGCGCTGCTGGCTGAGCAGTTCTTC
CASSLGGALLAEQFF
>TRBJ1-2|TRBV30|.|TRBD1
TGTGCCTGGAGCATACAGGGGGCGGCGTCCTATGGCTACACCTTC
CAWSIQGAASYGYTF
>TRBJ2-1|TRBV6-5|.|TRBD2
TGTGCCAGCAGTTACGTGTCTAGCGGCTACAATGAGCAGTTCTTC
CASSYVSSGYNEQFF
>TRBJ2-7|TRBV4-3|.|TRBD1
TGCGCCAGCAGCCACGCGCAGGGGGACTACGAGCAGTACTTC
CASSHAQGDYEQYF
>TRBJ2-1|TRBV6-2/TRBV6-3|.|.
TGTGCCAGCAGATACGACGGTGAGCAGTTCTTC
CASRYDGEQFF
>TRBJ2-5|TRBV21-1|.|.
TGTGCCAGCAGCAAAGACTGGAAAGAGACCCAGTACTTC
CASSKDWKETQYF
>TRBJ2-2|TRBV20-1|few|TRBD2
TGCAGTGCCCGGACTAGCGGGAGGTTCACCGGGGAGCTGTTTTTT
CSARTSGRFTGELFF
>TRBJ2-5|TRBV3-1|.|.
TGTGCCAGCAGCCAAGACGACTATTGGGGTACCCAGTACTTC
CASSQDDYWGTQYF
>TRBJ2-1|TRBV20-1|.|TRBD1
TGCAGTGCTAGAGATCCCAGAGGGGGCAGTGGCAATGAGCAGTTCTTC
CSARDPRGGSGNEQFF
>TRBJ1-4|TRBV5-1|few|TRBD1
TGCGCCAGCAGCCTTTCTCCGACTGACAGGGGGAGGTCGGAAAAACTGTTTTTT
CASSLSPTDRGRSEKLFF
>TRBJ2-1|TRBV27|few|TRBD2
TGTGCCAGCGGAGGACTAGCGGGAGTGGATGAGCAGTTCTTC
CASGGLAGVDEQFF
>TRBJ1-5|TRBV12-3/TRBV12-4|few|.
TGTGCCAGCAGTTTAACCAGGGGCGTCAATCAGCCCCAGCATTTT
CASSLTRGVNQPQHF
>TRBJ2-7|TRBV20-1|.|TRBD1
TGCAGTGCCCCTATCCGGGACAGACGCTCCCAGTACTTC
CSAPIRDRRSQYF
>TRBJ2-7|TRBV27|few|TRBD1
TGTGCCAGCAGTCTTAAAGGGGACAGGGAGGCCTACGAGCAGTACTTC
CASSLKGDREAYEQYF
>TRBJ2-1|TRBV24-1|.|TRBD1
TGTGCCACCAGTGATTTCGGGACAGGGTTAGATGAGCAGTTCTTC
CATSDFGTGLDEQFF
>TRBJ2-1|TRBV20-1|.|.
TGCAGTGCTGATCAAGGACTAGGCAGGGGCGCAGGCAATGAGCAGTTCTTC
CSADQGLGRGAGNEQFF
>TRBJ2-7|TRBV7-9|few|.
TGTGCCAGCAGCTTAGTAATCGGACTCAACAATGAGCAGTACTTC
CASSLVIGLNNEQYF
>TRBJ2-2|TRBV12-3/TRBV12-4|few|TRBD2
TGTGCCAGCAGTTTAACAAAGGCAGGACTAGCGGGGGGGACGAACACCGGGGAGCTGTTTTTT
CASSLTKAGLAGGTNTGELFF
>TRBJ2-1|TRBV29-1|.|.
TGCAGCGTTCGGAGGCCCCTCCGGAAAAAAAATGAGCAGTTCTTC
CSVRRPLRKKNEQFF
>TRBJ1-1|TRBV10-3|.|TRBD1
TGTGCCATCAGTGAGCCCGACAGGGATGCTTTCTTT
CAISEPDRDAFF
>TRBJ2-4|TRBV7-2|few|.
TGTGCCAGCAGCTTAGCCCTCAGATTAGCCAAAAACATTCAGTACTTC
CASSLALRLAKNIQYF
>TRBJ2-5|TRBV29-1|.|TRBD1
TGCAGCGTGGACAGGGGTCCTGAGACCCAGTACTTC
CSVDRGPETQYF